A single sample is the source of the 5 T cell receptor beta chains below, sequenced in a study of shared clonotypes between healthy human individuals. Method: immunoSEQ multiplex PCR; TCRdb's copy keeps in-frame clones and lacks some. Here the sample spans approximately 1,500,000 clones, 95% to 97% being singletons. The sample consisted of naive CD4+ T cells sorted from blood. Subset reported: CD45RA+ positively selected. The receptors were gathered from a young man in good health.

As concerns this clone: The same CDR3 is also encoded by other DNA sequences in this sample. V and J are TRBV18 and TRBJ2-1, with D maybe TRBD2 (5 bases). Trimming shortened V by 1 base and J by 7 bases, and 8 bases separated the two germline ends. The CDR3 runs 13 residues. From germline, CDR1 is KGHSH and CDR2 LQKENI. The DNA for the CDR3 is TGTGCCAGCTCACCACAGAGGGCTAATGAGCAGTTCTTC. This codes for CASSPQRANEQFF.

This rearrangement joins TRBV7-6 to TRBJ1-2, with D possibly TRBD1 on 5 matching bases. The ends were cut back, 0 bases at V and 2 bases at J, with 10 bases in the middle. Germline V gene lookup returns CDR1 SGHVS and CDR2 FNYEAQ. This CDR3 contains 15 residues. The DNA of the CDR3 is TGTGCCAGCAGCTTAGCGGGGACGCCGAACTATGGCTACACCTTC. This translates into CASSLAGTPNYGYTF.

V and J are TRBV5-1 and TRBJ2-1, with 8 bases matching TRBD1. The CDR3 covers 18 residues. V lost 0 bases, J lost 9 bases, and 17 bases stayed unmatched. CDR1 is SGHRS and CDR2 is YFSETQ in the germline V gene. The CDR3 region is CASSLGNRGDWATGEQFF. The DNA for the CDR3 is TGCGCCAGCAGCTTGGGAAACAGGGGGGACTGGGCGACCGGTGAGCAGTTCTTC.

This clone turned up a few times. The CDR3 nucleotides are TGTGCCAGCAGCCATGATGAAGCCTATACGCAGTATTTT. This gives the protein CASSHDEAYTQYF. The chain recombines TRBV6-6 with TRBJ2-3; D uncertain. Germline CDR1 MNHNY, CDR2 SVGAGI (reference sequence). V was cut by 6 bases and J by 7 bases, with 14 bases left in between. The CDR3 loop spans 13 amino acids.

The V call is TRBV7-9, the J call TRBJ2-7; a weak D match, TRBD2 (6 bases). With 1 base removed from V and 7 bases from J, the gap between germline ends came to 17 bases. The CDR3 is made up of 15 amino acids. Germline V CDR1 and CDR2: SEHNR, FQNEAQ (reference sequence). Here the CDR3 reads CASSLEGGDGLEQYF. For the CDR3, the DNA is TGTGCCAGCAGCTTAGAGGGCGGGGACGGACTGGAGCAGTACTTC.